This T cell receptor (beta chain) was captured by sequencing in a study of CD4 and CD8 cells across lung adenocarcinoma regions. Localized lung adenocarcinoma, a non-small cell lung cancer, affected the donors. TCRdb redid the calling of the PCR reads with MiXCR, one entry per CDR3 protein. This table has 3,200 or so distinct CDR3 sequences, approximately 65% appearing once. Trimming stripped 0 bases from V and 4 bases from J, with 13 bases between. Germline CDR1 reads LGHNA; CDR2 reads YSLEER. This CDR3 region has 16 residues. The receptor's source is a female donor with lung adenocarcinoma. The CD4 and CD8 labels of this study may be unreliable. The chain employs TRBV4-3 and TRBJ1-5; D is perhaps TRBD1 (5 bases). Material for sequencing was CD8+ T cells from the margin of a lung tumor. The CDR3 loop reads CASSQDRGTVNQPQHF. In nucleotides, the CDR3 is TGCGCCAGCAGCCAAGATAGAGGGACGGTTAATCAGCCCCAGCATTTT.